This paragraph covers one TCR beta chain sequence. Original processing notes: The authors estimated nucleated cell counts from reference gene primer amplification. Here immunoSEQ multiplex PCR was the method, and the copy in TCRdb shows in-frame clones only, minus some. The V and J calls and clone size come from that table; D and trimming were worked out from the DNA. This table holds approximately 260,000 clones, 90% found once. The sample belongs to a study of blood T cell repertoires in COVID-19. Overall study: The United States, Italy and Spain supplied acute and convalescent COVID-19 samples.

Germline V gene sequence: CDR1 MNHEY, CDR2 SVGAGI. The CDR3 runs 13 residues. The V gene end was trimmed by 5 bases and the J gene end by 4 bases; junction bases not matched to a gene: 4. Sequencing was done on a sample of peripheral blood. The chain combines TRBV6-5 with TRBJ1-1; 7 nucleotides line up with TRBD1. The source of this sequence is a woman aged 60-75 years with COVID-19, enrolled during active disease. The CDR3 here is CASSPQGGTEAFF. DNA of the CDR3: TGTGCCAGCAGTCCGCAGGGGGGCACTGAAGCTTTCTTT.